This TCR beta chain was identified in a study of identical twins. This clonotype has just a few counts. Its antigen remains unidentified. The CDR3 extends over 13 amino acids. The V end was cut by 5 bases, the J end by 3 bases, with 11 bases between. Germline V CDR1 and CDR2: DFQATT, SNEGSKA (reference sequence). Broader study findings: Within cord blood, abundant beta clonotypes carried fewer insertions, but memory repertoires showed no such trend.

Template switching supplied a universal primer site; unique molecular identifiers were carried on the cDNA. TCRdb itself ran the 5' RACE reads through MiXCR, one entry per CDR3 protein. The sample includes 690,000 or so distinct CDR3 sequences, roughly 8% of them seen just once. This sample also belongs to another study, concerning yellow fever vaccine responses in identical twins.

The J gene is TRBJ2-1, the V gene TRBV20-1; no clear D gene. Sample: PBMCs. The sequence derives from a woman aged 18-35 years in good health. The CDR3: CSAEVVFYNEQFF. The DNA for the CDR3 is TGCAGTGCTGAGGTGGTATTCTACAATGAGCAGTTCTTC.